What follows are 30 T cell receptor beta chains derived from one specimen sequenced in a study of T-cell memory formation after mild COVID-19. TCRdb reprocessed the 5' RACE reads with MiXCR, giving one entry per CDR3 protein. In the table there are about 290,000 distinct CDR3 sequences, roughly 15% of which are singletons. Material for sequencing was PBMCs or a T cell subset sorted from them (not recorded which). Receptors were obtained from a young man who had mild COVID-19 (a few samples of this study predate the infection). Cell type and time point are not known.

This clonotype has a count of ten or more. The chain combines TRBV6-5 with TRBJ1-2; 10 bases map to TRBD1. With V trimmed by 5 bases and J by 7 bases, 10 bases remained unmatched. CDR1 is MNHEY, CDR2 SVGAGI, per germline. CDR3 length: 15 residues. DNA for the CDR3: TGTGCCAGCAGTCTCCGGGCGACAGGGGGCCTTGGCTACACCTTC. Its translation is CASSLRATGGLGYTF.

The V and J genes are TRBV5-1 and TRBJ1-2; D might be TRBD1 (5 bases). V lost 4 bases and J 4 bases, leaving 11 bases between the germline ends. The CDR3 sequence is 13 residues long. The germline gives CDR1 SGHRS, CDR2 YFSETQ. CDR3 in amino acids: CASSRDVRYGYTF. For the CDR3, the DNA is TGCGCCAGCAGCCGGGACGTACGCTATGGCTACACCTTC.

In its sample, this clonotype was seen a few times. The genes are TRBV4-2 and TRBJ2-5; D might be TRBD2 (5 bases). The CDR3 is 16 residues long. Trimming removed 0 bases at V and 3 bases at J, with 14 bases between. Germline CDR1 is LGHNA and CDR2 is YNFKEQ. CDR3 in amino acids: CASSQDRGGLKETQYF. CDR3 sequence (DNA): TGTGCCAGCAGCCAAGATCGTGGCGGGCTCAAAGAGACCCAGTACTTC.

In the case of this clonotype: A much bigger clone sits one base away, suggesting this may be a read error. The chain employs TRBV7-9 and TRBJ2-5; D gene uncertain. The CDR3 consists of 11 residues. Per the germline V gene, CDR1 is SEHNR and CDR2 is FQNEAQ (reference sequence). The CDR3 spells CAGSYEETQYF. The CDR3 DNA follows: TGTGCCGGCAGCTACGAAGAGACCCAGTACTTC.

This clonotype was found many times. This chain uses TRBV7-2 with TRBJ2-3; TRBD2 might be the D (6 bases). Germline CDR1 reads SGHTA; CDR2 reads FQGNSA. The CDR3 has 14 amino acids. The ends were cut back, 4 bases at V and 5 bases at J, with 13 bases in the middle. The CDR3: CASSSTRDEDTQYF. The CDR3 DNA follows: TGTGCCAGCAGCTCGACTAGGGACGAAGATACGCAGTATTTT.

This clonotype came up once. V is TRBV7-9 and J is TRBJ2-5, with 7 positions matching TRBD1. The V segment lost 5 bases and the J segment 1 base; nucleotides outside the gene matches: 7. Germline CDR1 SEHNR, CDR2 FQNEAQ (reference sequence). The CDR3 is 15 amino acids. The CDR3: CASSPNWDSQETQYF. CDR3 sequence (DNA): TGTGCCAGCAGCCCGAATTGGGACAGCCAAGAGACCCAGTACTTC. The variable domain in full, completed from reference TRBV7-9 and TRBJ2-5, reads DTGVSQNPRHKITKRGQNVTFRCDPISEHNRLYWYRQTLGQGPEFLTYFQNEAQLEKSRLLSDRFSAERPKGSFSTLEIQRTEQGDSAMYLCASSPNWDSQETQYFGPGTRLLVL.

The chain recombines TRBV11-2 with TRBJ1-3; D is possibly TRBD1 (5 bases). This CDR3 is 18 amino acids long. Germline assignment: CDR1 SGHAT and CDR2 FQNNGV. Trimming stripped 1 base from V and 0 bases from J, with 16 bases between. CDR3 coding DNA: TGTGCCAGCAGCTTAGTTTGGGGGACGTACAGCTCTGGAAACACCATATATTTT. Its translation: CASSLVWGTYSSGNTIYF.

The chain is built from TRBV12-3 or TRBV12-4 and TRBJ1-6; no reliable D call. There are 13 residues in the CDR3. V lost 7 bases, J lost 7 bases, and 11 bases lay in between. In DNA, the CDR3 is TGTGCCAGCAACTTGCAGAACAATTCACCCCTCCACTTT. It codes for CASNLQNNSPLHF.

This clonotype occurred a few times. The chain links TRBV7-2 to TRBJ2-5; 7 bases map to TRBD1. V was clipped by 4 bases and J by 6 bases; unmatched bases: 8. CDR3 size: 14 residues. Germline CDR1 reads SGHTA; CDR2 reads FQGNSA. The CDR3 spells CASSSLGGTKTQYF. The DNA for the CDR3 is TGTGCCAGCAGCTCATTAGGGGGCACGAAGACCCAGTACTTC. The full variable domain, with the rest looked up from reference TRBV7-2 and TRBJ2-5, is GAGVSQSPSNKVTEKGKDVELRCDPISGHTALYWYRQSLGQGLEFLIYFQGNSAPDKSGLPSDRFSAERTGGSVSTLTIQRTQQEDSAVYLCASSSLGGTKTQYFGPGTRLLVL.

The sample holds many counts of this clonotype. The V call is TRBV5-1, the J call TRBJ1-5, with TRBD1 identical over 7 bases. This CDR3 has 15 residues. Per the germline V gene, CDR1 is SGHRS and CDR2 is YFSETQ. The ends lost 6 bases at V and 2 bases at J; junction bases unmatched: 8. The CDR3, as DNA: TGCGCCAGCACCTTCCGGGACAGAGGCAATCAGCCCCAGCATTTT. Translated, it gives CASTFRDRGNQPQHF.

The sample holds many counts of this clonotype. The chain uses TRBV5-1 and TRBJ1-6; D not certain. Trimming left V 0 bases short and J 10 bases short, with 17 bases between. The CDR3 is 16 residues long. Germline V gene lookup returns CDR1 SGHRS and CDR2 YFSETQ. CDR3 DNA sequence: TGCGCCAGCAGCTTGGATAGCGCAGGTTCGAGGTCACCCCTCCACTTT. Translated, it gives CASSLDSAGSRSPLHF.

The V gene is TRBV4-3, the J gene TRBJ1-3; maybe TRBD1 (5 bases). The CDR3 runs to 20 residues. Between the trimmed V and J ends, which lost 3 bases and 1 base, there was a span of 25 bases. CDR1 is LGHNA, CDR2 YSLEER, per germline. CDR3 DNA sequence: TGCGCCAGCAGCCAGGCTTGGAACTTAAGGGGCGCGAAGTCTGGAAACACCATATATTTT. It codes for CASSQAWNLRGAKSGNTIYF.

This clonotype was seen many times. This rearrangement joins TRBV6-5 to TRBJ2-7; TRBD2 agrees at 7 bases. The V segment lost 5 bases and the J segment 4 bases; nucleotides outside the gene matches: 8. The CDR3 length is 14 residues. Germline CDR1 and CDR2: MNHEY and SVGAGI. This CDR3 reads CASSPQSGEYEQYF. CDR3 bases: TGTGCCAGCAGTCCCCAAAGCGGGGAGTACGAGCAGTACTTC.

This clonotype was seen at least ten times. The chain employs TRBV6-6 and TRBJ2-7; 7 bases are shared with TRBD1. Germline trimming cut 5 bases from V and 5 bases from J; bases unmatched to any gene: 9. This CDR3 comprises 14 residues. Germline CDR1 is MNHNY and CDR2 is SVGAGI (reference sequence). The CDR3 coding sequence is TGTGCCAGCAGTCGTACGGGACAGTCACACGAGCAGTACTTC. As protein: CASSRTGQSHEQYF.

This clonotype was observed many times. This chain joins TRBV7-2 and TRBJ2-2, with 8 bases aligning to TRBD1. The CDR3 is 15 residues long. CDR1 is SGHTA and CDR2 is FQGNSA in the germline V gene. J gave up 4 bases and V 5 bases, and 6 bases lay outside the gene matches. CDR3 loop: CASSQTGAGTGELFF. DNA for the CDR3: TGTGCCAGCAGCCAGACAGGGGCGGGCACCGGGGAGCTGTTTTTT.

V is TRBV23-1 and J is TRBJ2-3, with 7 nucleotides matching TRBD1. TRBV23-1 is flagged as an ORF with uncertain function. The CDR3 totals 16 residues. V trimming: 0 bases; J trimming: 7 bases; junction bases outside the gene matches: 10. The CDR3 DNA follows: TGCGCCAGCAGTCAATCGAAGGGGGCCCGGGCGTATACGCAGTATTTT. Translating it yields CASSQSKGARAYTQYF.

This clonotype turned up a few times. CDR3 in amino acids: CASSQEERLYGYTF. The CDR3 nucleotides read TGCGCCAGCAGCCAAGAAGAGAGGCTTTATGGCTACACCTTC. The chain joins TRBV4-1 to TRBJ1-2; D uncertain. Germline V gives CDR1 MGHRA, CDR2 YSYEKL. V lost 0 bases to trimming and J lost 5 bases, with 10 bases between them. The CDR3 runs 14 residues.

V usage is TRBV12-3 or TRBV12-4 and J usage is TRBJ2-7; TRBD1 aligns across 9 bases. J was trimmed by 4 bases and V by 7 bases; bases with no gene match: 8. This CDR3 contains 14 residues. The CDR3 nucleotides are TGTGCCAGCACCCCCGGACAGGGGTTGTACGAGCAGTACTTC. It yields the protein CASTPGQGLYEQYF.

This clonotype was seen many times. The gene calls are TRBV5-1 and TRBJ2-5, with D perhaps being TRBD1 or TRBD2 (6 bases each). Germline V lookup: CDR1 SGHRS, CDR2 YFSETQ. V gave up 4 bases and J gave up 5 bases, with 18 bases separating them. This CDR3 spans 15 amino acids. The CDR3 DNA reads TGCGCCAGCAGCCCGGGGGCAGGGGCTTGGGAGACCCAGTACTTC. Translation: CASSPGAGAWETQYF.

CDR3 loop: CASRYRWGVEPQHF. The CDR3 DNA reads as TGTGCCAGTAGATACAGGTGGGGCGTTGAGCCCCAGCATTTT. The rearrangement links TRBV19 to TRBJ1-5; D perhaps matches TRBD1 (5 bases). The CDR3 spans 14 residues. Trimming removed 6 bases at V and 8 bases at J, with 17 bases between. Germline V gene lookup returns CDR1 LNHDA and CDR2 SQIVND (reference sequence).

Only a few counts were recorded for this clonotype. This chain joins TRBV5-1 and TRBJ1-6; a weak D match, TRBD1 (6 bases). Germline V lookup: CDR1 SGHRS, CDR2 YFSETQ. Trimming cost V 4 bases and J 7 bases, with 12 bases left between them. CDR3 size: 14 residues. The CDR3 loop reads CASSTDRQNSPLHF. The CDR3 bases are TGCGCCAGCAGCACGGACAGACAAAATTCACCCCTCCACTTT.

The J gene is TRBJ1-6, the V gene TRBV6-2 or TRBV6-3; no clear D. CDR3 length: 14 residues. Trimming removed 2 bases at V and 9 bases at J, with 11 bases between. The V gene's germline CDR1 is MNHEY and CDR2 SVGEGT. The CDR3 region is CASSYPLPGSPLHF. CDR3 sequence (DNA): TGTGCCAGCAGTTACCCCCTACCGGGTTCACCCCTCCACTTT.

This clonotype showed up just a few times. V and J are TRBV29-1 and TRBJ2-5; D might be TRBD2 (6 bases). This CDR3 is 14 amino acids long. Germline V gene lookup returns CDR1 SQVTM and CDR2 ANQGSEA. The ends were cut back, 6 bases at V and 1 base at J, with 15 bases in the middle. The CDR3 DNA reads as TGCAGCGTGGCGGGAAGACTGGTCCAAGAGACCCAGTACTTC. This sequence encodes CSVAGRLVQETQYF.

In this sample, this clonotype turned up a few times. The chain is built from TRBV12-3 or TRBV12-4 and TRBJ2-1; TRBD1 aligns across 7 bases. The CDR3 totals 16 residues. V trimming: 2 bases; J trimming: 4 bases; junction bases outside the gene matches: 8. This CDR3 is CASSLRLGQIYNEQFF. The CDR3 DNA follows: TGTGCCAGCAGTTTAAGGTTGGGACAGATATACAATGAGCAGTTCTTC.

This clonotype was recorded at least ten times. The V gene is TRBV15, the J gene TRBJ1-2, with TRBD1 as a possible D gene (5 bases). Trimming took 0 bases from V and 8 from J, leaving 19 bases between them. The CDR3 spans 16 residues. Germline CDR1 reads LNHNV; CDR2 reads YYDKDF (reference sequence). The CDR3 loop reads CATSREGFMLGEGYTF. CDR3 DNA sequence: TGTGCCACCAGCAGAGAAGGTTTTATGTTGGGGGAAGGCTACACCTTC.

This clonotype came up many times. This chain joins TRBV7-2 and TRBJ1-4; D gene ambiguous. Germline assignment: CDR1 SGHTA and CDR2 FQGNSA. Trimming took off 2 bases at V and 12 bases at J, with 10 bases between the two ends. The CDR3 is 12 residues long. CDR3 DNA: TGTGCCAGCAGCTTAAGGGTCGGAGAACTGTTTTTT. Protein: CASSLRVGELFF.

The V call is TRBV7-2, the J call TRBJ1-2, with D hard to call. With 0 bases removed from V and 1 base from J, the gap between germline ends came to 12 bases. The CDR3 sequence is 16 residues long. Per the germline V gene, CDR1 is SGHTA and CDR2 is FQGNSA. DNA for the CDR3: TGTGCCAGCAGCTTAGCTTCGGGCAGAAGTAACTATGGCTACACCTTC. It encodes CASSLASGRSNYGYTF.

The sample holds a few counts of this clonotype. The rearrangement joins TRBV7-9 to TRBJ2-5; the match to TRBD1 covers 8 bases. This CDR3 has 14 amino acids. The ends lost 1 base at V and 5 bases at J; junction bases unmatched: 3. Germline V CDR1 and CDR2: SEHNR, FQNEAQ (reference sequence). CDR3 in DNA: TGTGCCAGCAGCTTAGTACAGGGGGTGGAGACCCAGTACTTC. Its protein is CASSLVQGVETQYF.

The chain has TRBV7-2 and TRBJ1-1, with unresolved D. V shed 5 bases and J shed 10 bases, with 11 bases lying between them. Per the germline V gene, CDR1 is SGHTA and CDR2 is FQGNSA. The CDR3 length is 11 residues. This CDR3 is CASSLLRVAFF. CDR3 sequence (DNA): TGTGCCAGCAGCCTACTACGGGTAGCTTTCTTT.

The rearrangement links TRBV5-5 to TRBJ1-1; D remains ambiguous. Per the germline V gene, CDR1 is SGHKS and CDR2 is YYEKEE (reference sequence). V lost 7 bases and J 7 bases, leaving 11 bases between the germline ends. This CDR3 region has 11 residues. The CDR3 is CASLRAGEAFF. DNA of the CDR3: TGTGCCAGCTTGAGGGCAGGTGAAGCTTTCTTT. Full variable domain (remainder filled in from reference TRBV5-5 and TRBJ1-1): DAGVTQSPTHLIKTRGQQVTLRCSPISGHKSVSWYQQVLGQGPQFIFQYYEKEERGRGNFPDRFSARQFPNYSSELNVNALLLGDSALYLCASLRAGEAFFGQGTRLTVV.